This T cell receptor (beta chain) was sequenced for a study of blood T cell repertoires in COVID-19. Study background: The analysed material was cDNA or gDNA that came from T cells, B-cell-depleted T cells, or PBMCs.

Germline-derived CDR1 and CDR2 are MNHEY and SVGAGI. The CDR3 contains 11 residues. V shed 7 bases and J shed 4 bases, with 5 bases lying between them. Only one count was recorded for this clone. Methods used by the authors: The authors estimated nucleated cell counts from reference gene primer amplification. The table came from immunoSEQ multiplex PCR; TCRdb's copy has only in-frame clones and leaves some out. V and J calls and clone size are given by that table; D and trimming were obtained from the DNA. Among approximately 240,000 clones listed, 84% were seen once. This receptor was identified in a woman of 80 years or more with active or convalescent COVID-19. The sequenced sample consisted of peripheral blood. The chain combines TRBV6-5 with TRBJ2-1; D unclear. The CDR3 DNA is TGTGCCAGCACCATTTACAATGAGCAGTTCTTC. It yields the protein CASTIYNEQFF.